One and the same sample provided the 25 T cell receptor beta chains below, sequenced in a study of T cell repertoires in cytomegalovirus infection. Antigens of these TCRs are unknown. One entry per CDR3 protein, called by TCRdb with MiXCR from the reads. The sample has fewer than 950,000 distinct CDR3 sequences, about 33% seen once; the top ten hold roughly 12%. The sequencing here drew on cultured CD8+ T cells from PBMCs, taken from culture after CMV antigen stimulation. Source of these receptors: a human donor in good health (CMV status not recorded). Some clones in this sample may be carry-over from other donors' samples.

CDR3 amino acids: CSVEDSGKYNEQFF. CDR3 sequence (DNA): TGCAGCGTTGAAGATTCAGGGAAATACAATGAGCAGTTCTTC. This chain links TRBV29-1 with TRBJ2-1; a weak D match, TRBD1 (5 bases). CDR1 and CDR2 from the germline V gene are SQVTM and ANQGSEA. The CDR3 consists of 14 residues. V shed 0 bases and J shed 4 bases, with 10 bases lying between them.

V gene TRBV19 combines with J gene TRBJ2-5; a possible D gene is TRBD2 (5 bases). Germline V CDR1 and CDR2: LNHDA, SQIVND (reference sequence). This CDR3 contains 14 residues. Trimming shortened V by 5 bases and J by 5 bases, and 15 bases separated the two germline ends. The CDR3 sequence: CASSDAGMAETQYF. The CDR3, as DNA: TGTGCCAGTAGTGATGCGGGCATGGCTGAGACCCAGTACTTC.

Points on this clonotype: At one end, the junction sequence differs from germline, possibly due to a read error. This chain connects TRBV7-4 to TRBJ2-7; a weak D match, TRBD2 (6 bases). The length of the CDR3 is 12 residues. From germline, CDR1 is SGHVT and CDR2 SQSDAQ. CDR3 nucleotides: TGTGTCAGCAGCCGACTAGTCTACGAGCAGTACTTC. It codes for CVSSRLVYEQYF.

J is TRBJ2-1 and V is TRBV20-1; 9 bases are shared with TRBD2. This CDR3 is built from 15 residues. Germline CDR1 is DFQATT and CDR2 is SNEGSKA (reference sequence). The junction had 2 bases not matched to a gene; V was cut back by 0 bases and J by 2 bases. CDR3 in amino acids: CSARDLAGTYNEQFF. DNA for the CDR3: TGCAGTGCTAGAGATCTAGCGGGGACCTACAATGAGCAGTTCTTC.

The rearrangement joins TRBV6-2 or TRBV6-3 to TRBJ1-2; 12 bases agree with TRBD1. V lost 7 bases and J lost 7; bases outside the gene matches: 13. There are 16 residues in the CDR3. CDR1 and CDR2 (germline): MNHEY, SVGEGT. Written as DNA, the CDR3 is TGTGCCAGCACCAGAAACCGGGACAGGGGGCGTGTTGGCTACACCTTC. Translating it yields CASTRNRDRGRVGYTF.

There are a few counts of this clonotype. The chain couples TRBV12-3 or TRBV12-4 to TRBJ1-4; perhaps TRBD1 as D (5 bases). Between the trimmed V and J ends, which lost 3 bases and 10 bases, there was a span of 6 bases. The CDR3 contains 11 residues. As DNA, the CDR3 is TGTGCCAGCAGTTTCGACAGAAAACTGTTTTTT. This gives the protein CASSFDRKLFF.

The table lists this clonotype with a few counts. The chain carries TRBV6-1 and TRBJ2-7; D might be TRBD1 (5 bases). The V gene lost 3 bases and the J gene lost 1 base, with 10 bases spanning the gap. The CDR3 length is 14 residues. CDR1 is MNHNS, CDR2 SASEGT, per germline. The DNA for the CDR3 is TGTGCCAGCAGTGAGTACAGGAATTCCTACGAGCAGTACGTC. This sequence encodes CASSEYRNSYEQYV.

The chain is built from TRBV6-8 and TRBJ2-7; TRBD2 might be the D (5 bases). Trimming removed 1 base at V and 5 bases at J, with 15 bases between. The germline CDR1 and CDR2 sequences are MNHGY and SAAAGT. CDR3 length: 15 residues. In DNA form, the CDR3 reads TGTGCCAGCAGTTACTGGGCAGCGGAGAGCCACGAGCAGTACTTC. This translates into CASSYWAAESHEQYF.

This clonotype has more than one count but fewer than ten. This chain connects TRBV12-3 or TRBV12-4 to TRBJ2-7; the D is unclear. Trimming pared 6 bases from V and 6 bases from J, leaving 9 bases between. The CDR3 length is 11 residues. The DNA for the CDR3 is TGTGCCAGCAGCAGGATGCGCGAGCAGTACTTC. This sequence encodes CASSRMREQYF.

This clonotype was seen more than once but under ten times. The CDR3 is CAISESAGWTYEQYF. In DNA form, the CDR3 reads TGTGCCATCAGTGAGTCGGCGGGGTGGACCTACGAGCAGTACTTC. The V call is TRBV10-3, the J call TRBJ2-7; D is perhaps TRBD2 (6 bases). Germline V gives CDR1 ENHRY, CDR2 SYGVKD. V was trimmed by 0 bases and J by 2 bases, leaving 11 bases between them. There are 15 residues in the CDR3.

With respect to this clonotype: The CDR3 does not close with the conserved phenylalanine or tryptophan, likely indicating a read error. The chain recombines TRBV7-9 with TRBJ1-5; D is ambiguous. Trimming cost V 1 base and J 4 bases, with 20 bases left between them. The germline V gene has CDR1 SEHNR and CDR2 FQNEAQ (reference sequence). The CDR3 has 18 residues. The CDR3 sequence: CASSLVAEPLYTNQPQHY. The CDR3 region has the DNA TGTGCCAGCAGCTTAGTGGCGGAACCTCTTTATACTAATCAGCCCCAGCATTAT.

The sample holds one count of this clonotype. The chain joins TRBV5-1 to TRBJ2-5, with D unresolved. The CDR3 is 12 residues long. CDR1 and CDR2 (germline): SGHRS, YFSETQ. V was trimmed by 6 bases and J by 4 bases, leaving 10 bases between them. Written as DNA, the CDR3 is TGCGCCAGCACCGGAATGGGAGAGACCCAGTACTTC. Residues: CASTGMGETQYF.

This clonotype was detected a few times. The chain recombines TRBV12-3 or TRBV12-4 with TRBJ2-4; perhaps TRBD2 as D (7 bases). The CDR3 is 13 residues long. The ends were cut back, 4 bases at V and 9 bases at J, with 13 bases in the middle. The CDR3 DNA sequence: TGTGCCAGCAGTTCGGGGGGCACAGGCATTCAGTACTTC. It is translated as CASSSGGTGIQYF.

This chain links TRBV7-9 with TRBJ2-3; TRBD2 aligns across 11 bases. Germline assignment: CDR1 SEHNR and CDR2 FQNEAQ (reference sequence). This CDR3 has 16 amino acids. V shed 5 bases, J shed 2 bases, and the junction held 6 bases outside the gene matches. CDR3 bases: TGTGCCAGCAGCGAGGGACTAGCGGACACCACAGATACGCAGTATTTT. Protein sequence: CASSEGLADTTDTQYF.

This clonotype came up once. This rearrangement joins TRBV4-1 to TRBJ2-7; D is unclear. This CDR3 is 14 amino acids long. The V and J ends lost 1 base and 3 bases respectively, with 10 bases between them. The V gene's germline CDR1 is MGHRA and CDR2 YSYEKL. This chain's CDR3 is CASSQAPQNYEQYF. CDR3 sequence (DNA): TGCGCCAGCAGCCAAGCCCCCCAGAACTACGAGCAGTACTTC.

A remark on this clonotype: A much larger clonotype is one base distant, so this may be a read error. The chain recombines TRBV7-6 with TRBJ2-1, with D possibly TRBD1 on 6 matching bases. Germline V gene data show CDR1 as SGHVS and CDR2 as FNYEAQ. Deletions cut 2 bases from V and 9 bases from J, with 20 bases between. The CDR3 consists of 16 residues. The CDR3 loop reads CASSLSAGDKVREQFF. CDR3 coding DNA: TGTGCCAGCAGCTTATCTGCAGGGGACAAGGTGCGTGAGCAGTTCTTC.

The table lists this clonotype with a few counts. The chain couples TRBV5-6 to TRBJ1-6, with 8 bases fitting TRBD1. The CDR3 extends over 17 amino acids. The V segment lost 0 bases and the J segment 0 bases; nucleotides outside the gene matches: 2. CDR1 is SGHDT and CDR2 is YYEEEE in the germline V gene. The CDR3: CASSLGTGYSYNSPLHF. The CDR3 DNA reads as TGTGCCAGCAGCTTGGGGACAGGGTACTCCTATAATTCACCCCTCCACTTT.

The rearrangement links TRBV5-4 to TRBJ2-7; 8 nucleotides align to TRBD2. Germline V CDR1 and CDR2: SGHNT, YYREEE (reference sequence). The CDR3 is 13 residues long. V trimming: 4 bases; J trimming: 6 bases; junction bases outside the gene matches: 6. Written as DNA, the CDR3 is TGTGCCAGCAGCCCGGGAGGGCTGGGCGAGCAGTACTTC. This codes for CASSPGGLGEQYF.

This clonotype was picked up a small number of times. The J gene is TRBJ1-4, the V gene TRBV7-6, with a possible D match to TRBD1 (5 bases). V was shortened by 7 bases and J by 8 bases, with 20 bases between the two germline ends. CDR1 and CDR2 (germline): SGHVS, FNYEAQ. This CDR3 region has 15 residues. The DNA of the CDR3 is TGTGCCAGCACCCTCCCCGGGACCCATCAGGAAAAACTGTTTTTT. This encodes CASTLPGTHQEKLFF.

Here the CDR3 DNA reads TGTGCCAGCACCCTGGTAGGGACTGCTAACTATGGCTACACCTTC. Amino acids: CASTLVGTANYGYTF. The rearrangement links TRBV27 to TRBJ1-2, with TRBD1 as a possible D gene (5 bases). Germline V gives CDR1 MNHEY, CDR2 SMNVEV (reference sequence). V lost 7 bases to trimming and J lost 0 bases, with 15 bases between them. The CDR3 is made up of 15 amino acids.

This clonotype was counted ten times or more. The CDR3, as DNA: TGTGCCAGCAGCTTGAGCACTAGCGGGAGTAGGGCCTACAATGAGCAGTTCTTC. Amino acids: CASSLSTSGSRAYNEQFF. The chain employs TRBV7-2 and TRBJ2-1; 11 bases line up with TRBD2. Germline V gene sequence: CDR1 SGHTA, CDR2 FQGNSA. With 3 bases clipped from V and 2 bases from J, the junction kept 9 bases outside the gene matches. This CDR3 contains 18 residues.

This chain uses TRBV2 with TRBJ1-5; TRBD1 matches 8 bases. CDR1 and CDR2 (germline): SNHLY, FYNNEI. The V gene end was trimmed by 6 bases and the J gene end by 4 bases; junction bases not matched to a gene: 8. The CDR3 spans 15 residues. The CDR3 DNA sequence: TGTGCCAGCAGGAGGGGACAGGAGGGAAATCAGCCCCAGCATTTT. Translated, it gives CASRRGQEGNQPQHF.

The table lists this clonotype with a few counts. The chain has TRBV2 and TRBJ2-1; TRBD1 agrees at 9 bases. Germline CDR1 reads SNHLY; CDR2 reads FYNNEI. This CDR3 region has 15 residues. With 6 bases clipped from V and 3 bases from J, the junction kept 6 bases outside the gene matches. The CDR3 bases are TGTGCCAGCAGCGAACAGGGGGCGTACTACAATGAGCAGTTCTTC. It specifies CASSEQGAYYNEQFF.

This clonotype was seen only a few times. This chain uses TRBV5-1 with TRBJ2-4, with TRBD2 identical over 13 bases. The CDR3 sequence is 17 residues long. Trimming removed 4 bases from V and 3 bases from J; junction bases left unmatched: 7. The germline gives CDR1 SGHRS, CDR2 YFSETQ. In DNA form, the CDR3 reads TGCGCCAGCAGCCCACTAGCGGGGGGGCAGGACAAAAACATTCAGTACTTC. It encodes CASSPLAGGQDKNIQYF.

The V gene is TRBV6-5, the J gene TRBJ2-1; D is undetermined. The CDR3 runs 12 residues. V shed 2 bases and J shed 6 bases, with 5 bases lying between them. From germline, CDR1 is MNHEY and CDR2 SVGAGI. CDR3 bases: TGTGCCAGCAGTTACGGCTCCAATGAGCAGTTCTTC. Protein product: CASSYGSNEQFF.